Included here is one T cell receptor beta chain sequence, with context. Antigen unknown. Reverse transcribing all isolated RNA meant expressed TCRB transcripts were sequenced. Profiled with immunoSEQ multiplex PCR; TCRdb holds only in-frame clones, not every one. The sample records 200,000 to 300,000 clones, about 14% being singletons. Per germline, CDR1 SEHNR and CDR2 FQNEAQ (reference sequence). Trimming at V came to 5 bases and at J to 6 bases, leaving 9 bases not matched to a gene. This CDR3 spans 15 amino acids. These data come from a study of beta chain features in type 1 diabetes. Overall study context: When patients were set against healthy donors, age, gender and cell yields were similar.

Points from the study as a whole: Researchers caution that PCR might favor shorter templates, equally among patients and controls.

The receptor was isolated from a woman in her 40s in good health. The genes are TRBV7-9 and TRBJ2-2; 7 nucleotides match TRBD1. The sample taken for sequencing was naive CD4+ T cells from blood. The CDR3 loop reads CASSPGQLFAGELFF. As DNA, the CDR3 is TGTGCCAGCAGCCCGGGACAGTTATTCGCCGGGGAGCTGTTTTTT.